Presented here are 21 T cell receptor beta chains from one specimen sequenced in a study of T cell changes during pregnancy in multiple sclerosis. Profiled with immunoSEQ multiplex PCR; TCRdb holds only in-frame clones, not every one. The sample includes 35,000 to 45,000 clones, about 85% of them seen just once. The sequenced sample was CD4+ T cells from peripheral blood mononuclear cells, obtained after pregnancy. Receptors originate from a female donor with multiple sclerosis, enrolled in a pregnancy study.

V is TRBV4-2 and J is TRBJ2-3; 11 bases are shared with TRBD1. V was clipped by 4 bases and J by 3 bases; unmatched bases: 3. Germline lookup yields CDR1 LGHNA and CDR2 YNFKEQ. This CDR3 is 15 amino acids long. In DNA, the CDR3 is TGTGCCAGCAGCCTAGGGACAGGGGGAACAGATACGCAGTATTTT. Amino acid sequence: CASSLGTGGTDTQYF.

The chain links TRBV5-6 to TRBJ2-1; tentative D call: TRBD1 (6 bases). V was trimmed by 6 bases and J by 0 bases, leaving 13 bases between them. The CDR3 spans 15 residues. Germline V gene lookup returns CDR1 SGHDT and CDR2 YYEEEE. CDR3: CASTVGASSYNEQFF. CDR3 bases: TGTGCCAGCACCGTGGGGGCTAGCTCCTACAATGAGCAGTTCTTC.

CDR3 region: CASSRRLGQTTGELFF. CDR3 DNA sequence: TGCGCCAGCAGCCGACGCCTGGGACAGACGACCGGGGAGCTGTTTTTT. The chain recombines TRBV4-3 with TRBJ2-2; 7 bases agree with TRBD1. The length of the CDR3 is 16 residues. Germline V gene data show CDR1 as LGHNA and CDR2 as YSLEER. With V trimmed by 4 bases and J by 5 bases, 10 bases remained unmatched.

The rearrangement links TRBV7-3 to TRBJ2-7; 9 bases agree with TRBD1. The V gene end was trimmed by 3 bases and the J gene end by 6 bases; junction bases not matched to a gene: 3. The CDR3 runs 13 residues. Germline V lookup: CDR1 SGHTA, CDR2 FQGTGA. As DNA, the CDR3 is TGTGCCAGCAGCTTCGTGACAGGGGGCGAGCAGTACTTC. This encodes CASSFVTGGEQYF.

The V and J genes are TRBV5-1 and TRBJ2-1, with 8 bases identical to TRBD2. The CDR3 runs 15 residues. Unmatched junction bases numbered 11, after V lost 3 bases and J lost 9 bases. Germline lookup yields CDR1 SGHRS and CDR2 YFSETQ. CDR3 nucleotides: TGCGCCAGCAGCTCTCCCAGCGGGGGTCAGGGTGAGCAGTTCTTC. Residues: CASSSPSGGQGEQFF. The full variable domain, with the rest looked up from reference TRBV5-1 and TRBJ2-1, is KAGVTQTPRYLIKTRGQQVTLSCSPISGHRSVSWYQQTPGQGLQFLFEYFSETQRNKGNFPGRFSGRQFSNSRSEMNVSTLELGDSALYLCASSSPSGGQGEQFFGPGTRLTVL.

This clone was seen a single time. The V gene is TRBV20-1, the J gene TRBJ1-1; D gene ambiguous. The CDR3 sequence is 11 residues long. Trimming removed 7 bases from V and 4 bases from J, with 10 bases in between. CDR1 is DFQATT and CDR2 is SNEGSKA in the germline V gene (reference sequence). As DNA, the CDR3 is TGCAGTGTTGGCACCACCACTGAAGCTTTCTTT. Protein product: CSVGTTTEAFF.

J is TRBJ1-2 and V is TRBV28, with D perhaps matching TRBD1 (6 bases). The germline V and J ends were trimmed by 6 bases and 0 bases, with 14 bases remaining between them. This CDR3 is built from 15 residues. Germline-derived CDR1 and CDR2 are MDHEN and SYDVKM. CDR3 in amino acids: CASSILQGTNYGYTF. The CDR3, as DNA: TGTGCCAGCAGCATATTACAGGGAACTAACTATGGCTACACCTTC.

V is TRBV12-5 and J is TRBJ1-2; no clear D. V was trimmed by 6 bases and J by 1 base, leaving 6 bases between them. Looked up from germline, CDR1 is LGHNT and CDR2 is FRNRAP. CDR3 size: 12 residues. The CDR3 DNA sequence: TGTGCTAGTGGCTCTAATAACTATGGCTACACCTTC. Protein: CASGSNNYGYTF.

The gene calls are TRBV5-1 and TRBJ1-3, with 7 bases lining up with TRBD1. The CDR3 is 14 amino acids. In germline, CDR1 is SGHRS, CDR2 YFSETQ. The V gene end was trimmed by 4 bases and the J gene end by 2 bases; junction bases not matched to a gene: 3. Here the CDR3 DNA reads TGCGCCAGCAGCGTGACAGGGACTGGAAACACCATATATTTT. It encodes CASSVTGTGNTIYF.

This chain joins TRBV5-4 and TRBJ2-4; 9 bases map to TRBD1. The germline gives CDR1 SGHNT, CDR2 YYREEE (reference sequence). The CDR3 loop spans 16 amino acids. V gave up 0 bases and J gave up 4 bases; unmatched junction bases: 5. CDR3: CASSLGGQGGKNIQYF. CDR3 nucleotide sequence: TGTGCCAGCAGCTTGGGGGGACAGGGTGGAAAAAACATTCAGTACTTC.

This sequence joins TRBV10-2 and TRBJ2-5, with D perhaps TRBD2 (5 bases). Trimming removed 4 bases at V and 1 base at J, with 13 bases between. The CDR3 runs to 15 residues. Germline CDR1 WSHSY, CDR2 SAAADI. This CDR3 reads CASSGNSGFQETQYF. The CDR3 DNA follows: TGCGCCAGCAGTGGAAACAGCGGTTTCCAAGAGACCCAGTACTTC.

The CDR3: CASSSLGGGTEAFF. CDR3 coding DNA: TGTGCCAGCAGCTCGCTAGGGGGTGGCACTGAAGCTTTCTTT. The chain employs TRBV7-2 and TRBJ1-1; maybe TRBD1 (6 bases). Germline V CDR1 and CDR2: SGHTA, FQGNSA. The ends were cut back, 4 bases at V and 4 bases at J, with 13 bases in the middle. This CDR3 has 14 residues.

The V gene is TRBV5-4, the J gene TRBJ2-7, with a possible D match to TRBD2 (5 bases). Germline CDR1 reads SGHNT; CDR2 reads YYREEE (reference sequence). Trimming took off 4 bases at V and 5 bases at J, with 19 bases between the two ends. The CDR3 has 15 residues. CDR3 coding DNA: TGTGCCAGCAGCCCCGGACTTTTGTTTAAAAACGAGCAGTACTTC. Protein: CASSPGLLFKNEQYF.

This rearrangement joins TRBV10-2 to TRBJ2-3, with D maybe TRBD2 (6 bases). The CDR3 has 16 residues. Germline V CDR1 and CDR2: WSHSY, SAAADI. Deletions cut 8 bases from V and 3 bases from J, with 21 bases between. CDR3 sequence reads: CASPPESGGKTDTQYF. In DNA form, the CDR3 reads TGCGCCAGCCCCCCCGAGAGTGGGGGGAAAACAGATACGCAGTATTTT.

The sample holds a few counts of this clone. This chain connects TRBV7-3 to TRBJ2-3, with D possibly being TRBD1 (5 bases). V was cut by 5 bases and J by 5 bases, with 17 bases left in between. CDR1 SGHTA and CDR2 FQGTGA come from the germline V gene. The CDR3 spans 15 residues. Here the CDR3 DNA reads TGTGCCAGCAGCCCCAGCTCAGGGCTCGGAGATACGCAGTATTTT. Translating gives CASSPSSGLGDTQYF.

This sequence joins TRBV7-2 and TRBJ1-5, with D maybe TRBD1 (5 bases). The germline V gene has CDR1 SGHTA and CDR2 FQGNSA. V dropped 5 bases and J dropped 4 bases, with 9 bases sitting between them. This CDR3 spans 13 amino acids. CDR3 protein: CASSQDRNQPQHF. The CDR3 nucleotides are TGTGCCAGCAGCCAAGACAGAAATCAGCCCCAGCATTTT.

The chain carries TRBV6-1 and TRBJ1-3, with 9 bases aligning to TRBD1. J lost 2 bases, V lost 7 bases, and 3 bases had no gene match. Germline CDR1 reads MNHNS; CDR2 reads SASEGT. This CDR3 region has 14 residues. For the CDR3, the DNA is TGTGCCAGCATCTGGGACAGGGCTGGAAACACCATATATTTT. Protein sequence: CASIWDRAGNTIYF.

The chain has TRBV11-2 and TRBJ2-1; TRBD1 is a possible D gene (7 bases). The V gene's germline CDR1 is SGHAT and CDR2 FQNNGV. V was shortened by 6 bases and J by 9 bases, with 18 bases between the two germline ends. The CDR3 covers 14 residues. CDR3 residues: CASSAGTVVVEQFF. The DNA of the CDR3 is TGTGCCAGCAGTGCGGGGACAGTAGTCGTTGAGCAGTTCTTC.

The chain's CDR3 is CASRLAGVADTQYF. The DNA of the CDR3 is TGTGCCAGCAGGCTAGCGGGGGTCGCAGATACGCAGTATTTT. The genes are TRBV7-2 and TRBJ2-3; TRBD2 agrees at 10 bases. Germline V gene lookup returns CDR1 SGHTA and CDR2 FQGNSA. With 6 bases clipped from V and 4 bases from J, the junction kept 4 bases outside the gene matches. This CDR3 is built from 14 residues.

The gene calls are TRBV30 and TRBJ1-2; D is uncertain. The CDR3 spans 14 residues. Trimming cost V 3 bases and J 4 bases, with 15 bases left between them. In germline, CDR1 is GTSNPN, CDR2 SVGIG (reference sequence). The CDR3 coding sequence is TGTGCCTGGAGGTGGATTCCACGGGGCTATGGCTACACCTTC. As protein: CAWRWIPRGYGYTF.

V gene TRBV6-6 combines with J gene TRBJ2-2; 10 bases line up with TRBD1. The germline gives CDR1 MNHNY, CDR2 SVGAGI (reference sequence). The length of the CDR3 is 15 residues. After removal of 6 bases from V and 6 bases from J, the junction contained 7 bases not matched to a gene. CDR3 DNA: TGTGCCAGCAGGGACGACAGGGGGCTATCCGGGGAGCTGTTTTTT. Protein sequence: CASRDDRGLSGELFF.